This T cell receptor (beta chain) was obtained from a study of T cells after yellow fever vaccination. The CDR3 length is 12 residues. The germline gives CDR1 WNHNN, CDR2 SYGVQD (reference sequence). V lost 2 bases and J 6 bases, leaving 8 bases between the germline ends. Points from the study as a whole: There was a small share of clonotypes that showed up in both the CD4 and CD8 compartments. Peak timing came faster in the weaker secondary response, day 5 versus 15. Reappearing after the booster were most of the clones from primary vaccination (around 96% CD4, 75% to 90% CD8).

At least ten counts were recorded for this clonotype. Its antigen is unidentified. Template switching with 5'RACE generated the TCR cDNA and added a universal primer site and UMIs. TCRdb reprocessed the 5' RACE reads via MiXCR and lists one record per CDR3 protein. This table holds around 110,000 distinct CDR3 sequences, roughly 8.9% found once. The sequences come from CD8+ T cells sorted from PBMCs, collected 45 days after the yellow fever booster vaccination. The genes are TRBV10-1 and TRBJ2-7, with D unclear. The sequence derives from a man aged 30 to 45 who received the YFV17D yellow fever vaccine. The CDR3 bases are TGCGCCAGCAGTGAGAATGGAAGCGAGCAGTACTTC. Its translation: CASSENGSEQYF.